These 25 T cell receptor beta chains were sequenced from one sample in a study of T cell responses to AZD1222 COVID-19 vaccine (dated by TCRdb to about 2021). Library preparation employed the immunoSEQ multiplex PCR assay. TCRdb's version of the immuneACCESS table is confined to in-frame rearrangements and falls short of the full clone set. An unresolved V gene accounts for under half of the shortfall where checked; the remainder is of unknown origin. In this sample the table shows 150,000 to 200,000 clones, approximately 93% of which occur a single time. The ten largest clones add up to around 4% of the sample. The time point tag for this specimen amounts to: baseline before first vaccination. The source was peripheral blood, collected on day 0 of AZD1222 vaccination. All receptors come from an adult in good health.

The V call is TRBV10-1, the J call TRBJ2-7; no reliable D call. Trimming took off 6 bases at V and 4 bases at J, with 13 bases between the two ends. Germline values: CDR1 WNHNN, CDR2 SYGVQD (reference sequence). The CDR3 totals 13 residues. CDR3 nucleotides: TGCGCCAGCAGCCAACAGACACGTTACGAGCAGTACTTC. It encodes CASSQQTRYEQYF.

This clone was seen a single time. In DNA form, the CDR3 reads TGTGCCAGCAGCCAAAACCCCAGGGGTCTAGCTAACTATGGCTACACCTTC. Residues: CASSQNPRGLANYGYTF. The rearrangement links TRBV7-2 to TRBJ1-2; weak D call: TRBD1 (6 bases). This CDR3 spans 17 amino acids. V was trimmed by 5 bases and J by 0 bases, leaving 19 bases between them. Germline V CDR1 and CDR2: SGHTA, FQGNSA.

The chain carries TRBV5-1 and TRBJ2-1, with D hard to call. With 0 bases removed from V and 4 bases from J, the gap between germline ends came to 8 bases. This CDR3 is built from 14 residues. From germline, CDR1 is SGHRS and CDR2 YFSETQ. In DNA form, the CDR3 reads TGCGCCAGCAGCTTGGATACGTCTTACAATGAGCAGTTCTTC. Encoded protein: CASSLDTSYNEQFF.

The chain recombines TRBV24-1 with TRBJ1-1, with 9 bases that match TRBD1. V shed 4 bases, J shed 2 bases, and the junction held 10 bases outside the gene matches. The length of the CDR3 is 17 residues. Germline CDR1 is KGHDR and CDR2 is SFDVKD. This chain's CDR3 is CATSDTDGTGSNTEAFF. The CDR3 bases are TGTGCCACCAGTGACACTGACGGGACAGGGTCCAACACTGAAGCTTTCTTT.

The count of this clone is one. The rearrangement joins TRBV19 to TRBJ1-4; D may be TRBD1 (6 bases). Trimming left V 5 bases short and J 4 bases short, with 11 bases between. Germline CDR1 is LNHDA and CDR2 is SQIVND (reference sequence). The CDR3 has 14 amino acids. CDR3 coding DNA: TGTGCCAGTAGTGTCGGACAGTTTAATGAAAAACTGTTTTTT. Translated, it gives CASSVGQFNEKLFF. The complete variable domain, with remaining parts taken from reference TRBV19 and TRBJ1-4, reads DGGITQSPKYLFRKEGQNVTLSCEQNLNHDAMYWYRQDPGQGLRLIYYSQIVNDFQKGDIAEGYSVSREKKESFPLTVTSAQKNPTAFYLCASSVGQFNEKLFFGSGTQLSVL.

This chain joins TRBV6-5 and TRBJ1-2; unclear D gene. The V gene's germline CDR1 is MNHEY and CDR2 SVGAGI. V was pared by 0 bases and J by 4 bases, with 3 bases between. The CDR3 extends over 12 amino acids. CDR3 sequence reads: CASSYSGYGYTF. In DNA, the CDR3 is TGTGCCAGCAGTTACTCGGGCTATGGCTACACCTTC.

This chain joins TRBV15 and TRBJ2-1; possible D gene TRBD2, 6 bases. The germline gives CDR1 LNHNV, CDR2 YYDKDF (reference sequence). The CDR3 covers 14 residues. The germline V and J ends were trimmed by 5 bases and 7 bases, with 15 bases remaining between them. The CDR3 bases are TGTGCCACCAGCGAGCGGGTGGGGGAAAATGAGCAGTTCTTC. Encoded protein: CATSERVGENEQFF.

The rearrangement uses TRBV6-5 and TRBJ2-1, with a possible D match to TRBD2 (6 bases). The CDR3 runs 14 residues. CDR1 and CDR2 from the germline V gene are MNHEY and SVGAGI. V lost 6 bases to trimming and J lost 4 bases, with 13 bases between them. This CDR3 reads CASSLGDLYNEQFF. As DNA, the CDR3 is TGTGCCAGCAGCCTGGGGGACTTATACAATGAGCAGTTCTTC.

The chain joins TRBV12-3 or TRBV12-4 to TRBJ1-2, with D possibly TRBD1 on 6 matching bases. The CDR3 spans 13 residues. Trimming shortened V by 3 bases and J by 10 bases, and 15 bases separated the two germline ends. The CDR3 region is CASSFTGQGFYTF. In DNA form, the CDR3 reads TGTGCCAGCAGTTTTACGGGACAAGGATTCTACACCTTC.

This clone occurred once. This chain connects TRBV18 to TRBJ2-7; 7 nucleotides align to TRBD1. The CDR3 consists of 14 residues. Germline values: CDR1 KGHSH, CDR2 LQKENI. After removal of 4 bases from V and 7 bases from J, the junction contained 10 bases not matched to a gene. The CDR3 spells CASSLNTGAQEQYF. The CDR3 coding sequence is TGTGCCAGCTCACTCAACACAGGGGCACAAGAGCAGTACTTC. Drawing the rest from reference TRBV18 and TRBJ2-7, the complete variable domain is NAGVMQNPRHLVRRRGQEARLRCSPMKGHSHVYWYRQLPEEGLKFMVYLQKENIIDESGMPKERFSAEFPKEGPSILRIQQVVRGDSAAYFCASSLNTGAQEQYFGPGTRLTVT.

The rearrangement links TRBV5-1 to TRBJ2-7; 10 nucleotides match TRBD1. CDR3 length: 13 residues. V lost 4 bases and J lost 6; bases outside the gene matches: 4. Per germline, CDR1 SGHRS and CDR2 YFSETQ. The CDR3 sequence is CASSMTGGREQYF. CDR3 sequence (DNA): TGCGCCAGCAGCATGACAGGGGGCCGCGAGCAGTACTTC.

The chain employs TRBV4-1 and TRBJ1-2; TRBD1 aligns across 11 bases. V shed 0 bases, J shed 11 bases, and the junction held 5 bases outside the gene matches. Looked up from germline, CDR1 is MGHRA and CDR2 is YSYEKL. The CDR3 sequence is 14 residues long. The CDR3 DNA reads as TGCGCCAGCAGCCAAGACTGGGACAGGGGGAGGTACACCTTC. Translation gives CASSQDWDRGRYTF.

The gene calls are TRBV27 and TRBJ1-5; 7 nucleotides align to TRBD1. The V and J ends lost 6 bases and 7 bases, in that order; junction bases with no gene match: 15. The germline V gene has CDR1 MNHEY and CDR2 SMNVEV (reference sequence). The CDR3 length is 16 residues. In DNA, the CDR3 is TGTGCCAGCAGCCGCACTGCCCTAAACAGGGGACAGCCCCAGCATTTT. Protein sequence: CASSRTALNRGQPQHF.

Written as DNA, the CDR3 is TGTGCCAGCAGTGAAGTCCCAGGGATCAATCAGCCCCAGCATTTT. The encoded protein is CASSEVPGINQPQHF. This chain uses TRBV6-1 with TRBJ1-5, with D tentatively TRBD1 (5 bases). The CDR3 consists of 15 residues. Deletions cut 1 base from V and 3 bases from J, with 10 bases between. Looked up from germline, CDR1 is MNHNS and CDR2 is SASEGT.

The chain uses TRBV24-1 and TRBJ1-5; no clear D. The CDR3 spans 17 residues. Per germline, CDR1 KGHDR and CDR2 SFDVKD. The V end lost 0 bases, the J end lost 2 bases, and 13 bases lay between the germline ends. CDR3 in amino acids: CATSDLGRRTGNQPQHF. CDR3 coding DNA: TGTGCCACCAGTGATTTGGGCCGGAGGACGGGCAATCAGCCCCAGCATTTT.

The rearrangement uses TRBV10-3 and TRBJ2-7; perhaps TRBD1 as D (5 bases). The CDR3 is 13 residues long. V lost 5 bases and J lost 3, with 11 bases in between. Per the germline V gene, CDR1 is ENHRY and CDR2 is SYGVKD. In nucleotides, the CDR3 is TGTGCCATCAGTTTGGGTCAGGGCTACGAGCAGTACTTC. Translating gives CAISLGQGYEQYF.

The chain has TRBV5-4 and TRBJ1-2; D is unclear. CDR1 SGHNT and CDR2 YYREEE come from the germline V gene (reference sequence). Deletions cut 3 bases from V and 5 bases from J, with 5 bases between. The CDR3 has 11 amino acids. The CDR3 region is CASSSLYGYTF. DNA of the CDR3: TGTGCCAGCAGCTCGCTTTATGGCTACACCTTC.

V usage is TRBV21-1 and J usage is TRBJ2-3. TRBV21-1 is deemed a pseudogene. The CDR3 extends over 16 amino acids. The CDR3 DNA reads TGTGCCAGCAGCAAAGAGGACGGCAGAGGAGAAGATACGCAGTATTTT. Protein sequence: CASSKEDGRGEDTQYF.

In this sample, this clone turned up once. This chain links TRBV5-6 with TRBJ1-2; 7 nucleotides match TRBD1. The CDR3 extends over 14 amino acids. The germline V gene encodes CDR1 SGHDT and CDR2 YYEEEE. V trimming: 7 bases; J trimming: 4 bases; junction bases outside the gene matches: 10. CDR3: CASAYGTAFYGYTF. CDR3 bases: TGTGCCAGCGCGTATGGGACAGCCTTCTATGGCTACACCTTC.

CDR3 sequence (DNA): TGTGCCAGCAGCTTAGCCCCCGTTTCTCACGGCTACACCTTC. Protein sequence: CASSLAPVSHGYTF. The V and J genes are TRBV7-9 and TRBJ1-2; the D is unclear. CDR3 length: 14 amino acids. Trimming took 0 bases from V and 8 from J, leaving 13 bases between them. The V gene's germline CDR1 is SEHNR and CDR2 FQNEAQ (reference sequence).

V and J are TRBV5-8 and TRBJ1-2; 8 bases match TRBD1. Germline CDR1 is SGHTS and CDR2 is YDEGEE. This CDR3 region has 15 residues. V shed 1 base, J shed 3 bases, and the junction held 5 bases outside the gene matches. The CDR3: CASSLRPGGHYGYTF. The CDR3 region has the DNA TGTGCCAGCAGCTTGCGCCCAGGGGGCCACTATGGCTACACCTTC.

The rearrangement uses TRBV7-2 and TRBJ2-7, with D maybe TRBD2 (6 bases). CDR1 and CDR2 (germline): SGHTA, FQGNSA. V dropped 3 bases and J dropped 3 bases, with 15 bases sitting between them. The CDR3 covers 15 residues. The CDR3 bases are TGTGCCAGCAGCTTCGACCGGACTATTAGCTACGAGCAGTACTTC. Translation: CASSFDRTISYEQYF.

This chain joins TRBV5-1 and TRBJ2-1; perhaps TRBD2 as D (6 bases). The germline CDR1 and CDR2 sequences are SGHRS and YFSETQ. The CDR3 has 16 amino acids. Trimming pared 4 bases from V and 3 bases from J, leaving 17 bases between. The DNA for the CDR3 is TGCGCCAGCAGCAACGGGATCCCCGGGGGCTACAATGAGCAGTTCTTC. Protein: CASSNGIPGGYNEQFF.

The V gene is TRBV5-1, the J gene TRBJ2-7, with 10 bases aligning to TRBD2. Germline CDR1 SGHRS, CDR2 YFSETQ. The CDR3 is made up of 18 amino acids. V dropped 1 base and J dropped 4; count of bases not matched to a gene: 14. The CDR3 sequence: CASSLPTEPGTSAYEQYF. The CDR3 region has the DNA TGCGCCAGCAGCTTGCCAACAGAACCCGGGACTAGCGCGTACGAGCAGTACTTC.

CDR3 sequence: CASTAWGAMNTGELFF. CDR3 DNA: TGTGCCAGCACCGCTTGGGGGGCCATGAACACCGGGGAGCTGTTTTTT. The J gene is TRBJ2-2, the V gene TRBV2; D tentatively fits TRBD1 or TRBD2 (6 bases each). Germline V lookup: CDR1 SNHLY, CDR2 FYNNEI. This CDR3 comprises 16 residues. V was shortened by 7 bases and J by 1 base, with 16 bases between the two germline ends.